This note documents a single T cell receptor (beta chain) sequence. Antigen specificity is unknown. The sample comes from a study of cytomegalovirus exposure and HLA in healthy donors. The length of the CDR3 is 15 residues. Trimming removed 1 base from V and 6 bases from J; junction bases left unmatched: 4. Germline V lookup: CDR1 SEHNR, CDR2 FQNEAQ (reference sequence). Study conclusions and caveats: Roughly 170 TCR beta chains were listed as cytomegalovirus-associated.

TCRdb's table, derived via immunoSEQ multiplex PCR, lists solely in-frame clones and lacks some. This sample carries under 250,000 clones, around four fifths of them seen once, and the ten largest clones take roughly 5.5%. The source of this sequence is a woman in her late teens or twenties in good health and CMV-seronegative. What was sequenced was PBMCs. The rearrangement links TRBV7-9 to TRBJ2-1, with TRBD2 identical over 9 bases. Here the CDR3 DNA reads TGTGCCAGCAGCTTAGGGGGTAGCGGGAGCAATGAGCAGTTCTTC. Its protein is CASSLGGSGSNEQFF. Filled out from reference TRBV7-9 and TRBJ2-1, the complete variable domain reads DTGVSQNPRHKITKRGQNVTFRCDPISEHNRLYWYRQTLGQGPEFLTYFQNEAQLEKSRLLSDRFSAERPKGSFSTLEIQRTEQGDSAMYLCASSLGGSGSNEQFFGPGTRLTVL.